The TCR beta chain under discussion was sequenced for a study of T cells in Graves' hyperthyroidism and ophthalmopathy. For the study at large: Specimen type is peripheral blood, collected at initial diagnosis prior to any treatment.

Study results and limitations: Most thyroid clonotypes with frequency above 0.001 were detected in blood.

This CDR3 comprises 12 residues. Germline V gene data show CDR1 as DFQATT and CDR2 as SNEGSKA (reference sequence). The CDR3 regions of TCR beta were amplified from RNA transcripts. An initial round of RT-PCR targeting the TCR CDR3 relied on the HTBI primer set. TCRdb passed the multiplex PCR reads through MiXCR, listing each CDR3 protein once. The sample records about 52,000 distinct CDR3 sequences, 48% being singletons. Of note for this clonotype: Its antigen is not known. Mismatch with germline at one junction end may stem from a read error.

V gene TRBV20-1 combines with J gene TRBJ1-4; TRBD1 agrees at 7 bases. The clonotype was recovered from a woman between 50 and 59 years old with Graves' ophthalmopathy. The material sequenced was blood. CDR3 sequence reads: CSAGQDGEKLLF. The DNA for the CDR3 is TGCAGTGCTGGACAGGATGGGGAAAAACTGCTTTTT.